This TCR beta chain was found in a study of T cells in tuberculosis. Study outcomes and limitations: Cases with active tuberculosis were adults, while controls were adolescents. Active tuberculosis alpha repertoires lay closer to GMM-specific TCRs than controls'.

TCRdb's table, derived via immunoSEQ multiplex PCR, lists solely in-frame clones and lacks some. The profile shows about 20,000 clones, approximately 92% of them singletons. On this clone: Its antigen is unidentified.

Germline values: CDR1 MGHRA, CDR2 YSYEKL. This CDR3 is 15 amino acids long. V shed 3 bases and J shed 4 bases, with 16 bases lying between them. The receptor was derived from a donor aged 10 to 29 with latent tuberculosis or without tuberculosis infection. The specimen sequenced was PBMCs. The chain combines TRBV4-1 with TRBJ2-7, with D tentatively TRBD1 (6 bases). The CDR3 sequence is CASSQRQDSTYEQYF. DNA for the CDR3: TGCGCCAGCAGCCAGCGACAGGATTCAACATACGAGCAGTACTTC.